What follows are 11 T cell receptor beta chains derived from one specimen sequenced in a study of metastatic and nonmetastatic thyroid tumors. Thyroid surgery was performed in patients who had received no treatment beforehand. Using MiXCR, TCRdb reanalyzed the PCR reads. Counted here are about 40,000 clones, about 17% occurring once; the ten biggest clones make up roughly 9.6%. The material sequenced was tumor tissue. These receptor sequences come from a female donor with papillary thyroid cancer or a benign thyroid nodule (not recorded which). Some clones in this sample may be carry-over from other donors' samples.

This clone was detected many times. This sequence joins TRBV5-1 and TRBJ1-1; 9 positions agree with TRBD1. V lost 3 bases to trimming and J lost 3 bases; unmatched junction nucleotides: 3. The CDR3 spans 14 residues. Germline assignment: CDR1 SGHRS and CDR2 YFSETQ. The CDR3 nucleotides read TGCGCCAGCAGCTGGACAGGGGCCCACACTGAAGCTTTCTTT. This sequence encodes CASSWTGAHTEAFF.

This clone has at least ten counts. This sequence joins TRBV5-1 and TRBJ2-2; D uncertain. There are 14 residues in the CDR3. CDR1 is SGHRS and CDR2 is YFSETQ in the germline V gene. Trimming removed 2 bases from V and 3 bases from J, with 8 bases in between. This CDR3 reads CASSFNGDTGELFF. The CDR3 nucleotides are TGCGCCAGCAGCTTTAACGGAGACACCGGGGAGCTGTTTTTT.

The table lists this clone with many counts. The same CDR3 is also encoded by other DNA sequences in this sample. The genes are TRBV20-1 and TRBJ1-2; TRBD1 is a possible D gene (6 bases). CDR1 and CDR2 (germline): DFQATT, SNEGSKA (reference sequence). V was clipped by 1 base and J by 8 bases, with 17 bases between them. The CDR3 length is 14 residues. Written as DNA, the CDR3 is TGCAGTGCTAGAGGGGGGGACATCTCGCGGGGCTACACCTTC. Protein: CSARGGDISRGYTF.

In its sample, this clone was seen many times. The rearrangement uses TRBV5-1 and TRBJ2-2; 7 positions agree with TRBD1. Germline-derived CDR1 and CDR2 are SGHRS and YFSETQ. V lost 4 bases to trimming and J lost 5 bases; unmatched junction nucleotides: 8. The CDR3 is 15 residues long. In nucleotides, the CDR3 is TGCGCCAGCAGCGATGACAGGGCACGAACCGGGGAGCTGTTTTTT. The encoded protein is CASSDDRARTGELFF. The whole variable domain, filled in from reference TRBV5-1 and TRBJ2-2, reads KAGVTQTPRYLIKTRGQQVTLSCSPISGHRSVSWYQQTPGQGLQFLFEYFSETQRNKGNFPGRFSGRQFSNSRSEMNVSTLELGDSALYLCASSDDRARTGELFFGEGSRLTVL.

This clone was seen ten or more times. Other nucleotide sequences in the sample specify the same CDR3. The chain couples TRBV5-4 to TRBJ1-2; D is ambiguous. Germline V gene lookup returns CDR1 SGHNT and CDR2 YYREEE (reference sequence). Trimming shortened V by 1 base and J by 8 bases, and 6 bases separated the two germline ends. This CDR3 comprises 11 residues. The chain's CDR3 is CASSLYGGYTF. CDR3 DNA: TGTGCCAGCAGCTTGTACGGGGGCTACACCTTC.

This clone was recorded at least ten times. The rearrangement links TRBV6-2 or TRBV6-3 to TRBJ1-1; 8 bases map to TRBD1. Trimming cost V 4 bases and J 3 bases; bases outside gene matches: 4. Germline CDR1 MNHEY, CDR2 SVGEGT. This CDR3 is built from 14 residues. CDR3 loop: CASSLQGGDTEAFF. The CDR3 DNA reads as TGTGCCAGCAGTTTACAGGGGGGAGACACTGAAGCTTTCTTT.

Ten or more counts support this clone. This sequence joins TRBV12-3 or TRBV12-4 and TRBJ1-5; 7 bases agree with TRBD1. V was pared by 6 bases and J by 3 bases, with 8 bases of the junction left unmatched. The CDR3 has 15 residues. CDR3 DNA sequence: TGTGCCAGCAGCGCAATGGGGACAGTCAATCAGCCCCAGCATTTT. Its translation: CASSAMGTVNQPQHF.

Remarks on this clone: Just one base apart from a much larger clone, this may be a read error. The chain uses TRBV2 and TRBJ2-7, with D maybe TRBD1 (6 bases). This CDR3 is 11 amino acids long. CDR1 is SNHLY and CDR2 is FYNNEI in the germline V gene. CDR3 loop: CVSRGLYKQYF. The CDR3 DNA reads TGTGTCAGCAGGGGCCTCTACAAGCAGTACTTC.

This clone showed up just a few times. CDR3 protein: CASRGETGNYYGYTF. CDR3 nucleotides: TGTGCCAGCAGGGGGGAAACAGGGAATTACTATGGCTACACCTTC. V usage is TRBV2 and J usage is TRBJ1-2; tentative D call: TRBD1 (6 bases). V lost 6 bases and J 3 bases, leaving 17 bases between the germline ends. CDR3 length: 15 amino acids. Germline values: CDR1 SNHLY, CDR2 FYNNEI.

In its sample, this clone was seen many times. The chain carries TRBV18 and TRBJ2-3; D is undetermined. The CDR3 length is 13 residues. CDR1 is KGHSH, CDR2 LQKENI, per germline. Trimming took off 0 bases at V and 1 base at J, with 2 bases between the two ends. CDR3 residues: CASSPPGTDTQYF. CDR3 bases: TGTGCCAGCTCACCACCCGGCACAGATACGCAGTATTTT.

This clone was found many times. Here the CDR3 reads CASSLGQVQETQYF. In DNA form, the CDR3 reads TGCGCCAGCAGCTTGGGGCAGGTCCAAGAGACCCAGTACTTC. The chain has TRBV5-1 and TRBJ2-5; D not resolved. CDR3 length equals 14 residues. The germline V gene has CDR1 SGHRS and CDR2 YFSETQ. Trimming pared 0 bases from V and 1 base from J, leaving 7 bases between.